These 18 T cell receptor beta chains share one sample of origin, sequenced in a study of monozygotic twins with inflammatory bowel disease. From the 5' RACE reads, TCRdb lists one entry per CDR3 protein and no DNA. Recorded for this sample: about 350,000 distinct CDR3 sequences. Material: blood. Source of these receptors: a human donor with ulcerative colitis or Crohn's disease, or a healthy co-twin of an affected twin (not recorded which).

CDR3 region: CASSRQGQNTGELFF. J is TRBJ2-2 and V is TRBV27; the D call from TCRdb, TRBD1, cannot be confirmed without DNA. Germline V gene data show CDR1 as MNHEY and CDR2 as SMNVEV (reference sequence). CDR3 length: 15 residues.

V is TRBV28 and J is TRBJ1-5. Germline-derived CDR1 and CDR2 are MDHEN and SYDVKM. The CDR3 totals 14 residues. CDR3 in amino acids: CASIESGMWQPQHF.

The genes are TRBV28 and TRBJ2-7. The CDR3 length is 16 residues. CDR1 and CDR2 from the germline V gene are MDHEN and SYDVKM. CDR3 amino acids: CASSAYPEMGTYEQYF.

J is TRBJ1-5 and V is TRBV21-1; TCRdb names TRBD1, which stays unverified in the absence of DNA. TRBV21-1 is a known pseudogene. This CDR3 has 15 amino acids. The CDR3 sequence: CASSKGGDAHQPQHF.

This chain's CDR3 is CAAQGQGANVLTF. The rearrangement joins TRBV10-3 to TRBJ2-6; the TCRdb call, TRBD1, lacks DNA for checking. CDR1 and CDR2 (germline): ENHRY, SYGVKD. The CDR3 is 13 amino acids.

The chain has TRBV4-1 and TRBJ2-4; TCRdb's assignment of TRBD1 cannot be checked, as there is no DNA. Germline CDR1 is MGHRA and CDR2 is YSYEKL. This CDR3 has 15 amino acids. Here the CDR3 reads CASSQMTQGENIQYF.

The V call is TRBV5-1, the J call TRBJ2-7; no DNA is available, so the TRBD1 call from TCRdb remains unchecked. The CDR3 consists of 15 residues. The germline CDR1 and CDR2 sequences are SGHRS and YFSETQ. This chain's CDR3 is CASSLQRTGIYEQYF. Full variable domain (remainder filled in from reference TRBV5-1 and TRBJ2-7): KAGVTQTPRYLIKTRGQQVTLSCSPISGHRSVSWYQQTPGQGLQFLFEYFSETQRNKGNFPGRFSGRQFSNSRSEMNVSTLELGDSALYLCASSLQRTGIYEQYFGPGTRLTVT.

This sequence joins TRBV18 and TRBJ2-7; TCRdb calls TRBD2, which cannot be checked without DNA. CDR1 and CDR2 (germline): KGHSH, LQKENI. The CDR3 spans 18 residues. The CDR3 sequence is CASSPLPVTSGSSYEQYF.

The CDR3 sequence: CASSLGRTASTYEQYF. The J gene is TRBJ2-7, the V gene TRBV5-1; TCRdb reports TRBD1, a call that lacks DNA to check it against. Germline CDR1 SGHRS, CDR2 YFSETQ. CDR3 length: 16 amino acids.

This sequence joins TRBV12-3 or TRBV12-4 and TRBJ2-2. This CDR3 has 14 residues. This CDR3 is CASRSIANTGELFF.

The chain carries TRBV7-2 and TRBJ2-7. The germline CDR1 and CDR2 sequences are SGHTA and FQGNSA. CDR3 size: 15 residues. The CDR3: CASSLAARVNYEQYF. Combining the CDR3 with reference TRBV7-2 and TRBJ2-7 gives the whole variable domain GAGVSQSPSNKVTEKGKDVELRCDPISGHTALYWYRQSLGQGLEFLIYFQGNSAPDKSGLPSDRFSAERTGGSVSTLTIQRTQQEDSAVYLCASSLAARVNYEQYFGPGTRLTVT.

The J gene is TRBJ2-7, the V gene TRBV12-3 or TRBV12-4; the D call from TCRdb, TRBD1, cannot be confirmed without DNA. The CDR3 spans 13 residues. CDR3: CASSFSRGGEQYF.

The chain links TRBV11-2 to TRBJ2-3; TCRdb reports TRBD1, a call that lacks DNA to check it against. CDR1 and CDR2 (germline): SGHAT, FQNNGV. The length of the CDR3 is 16 residues. CDR3 sequence reads: CASSLGQSPSTDTQYF.

The gene calls are TRBV5-4 and TRBJ2-7; TCRdb's assignment of TRBD2 cannot be checked, as there is no DNA. Germline V gene sequence: CDR1 SGHNT, CDR2 YYREEE (reference sequence). The CDR3 covers 16 residues. CDR3 sequence: CASSLARGTPDREQYF.

The CDR3 is CASSFEGRSTDTQYF. The chain employs TRBV28 and TRBJ2-3; the D call from TCRdb, TRBD1, cannot be confirmed without DNA. This CDR3 comprises 15 residues. Germline CDR1 reads MDHEN; CDR2 reads SYDVKM.

This chain links TRBV3-1 with TRBJ2-3; lacking DNA, the TRBD1 call made by TCRdb goes unchecked. This CDR3 comprises 16 residues. Germline loops: CDR1 LGHDT, CDR2 YNNKEL (reference sequence). CDR3 protein: CASSRSGAAGTDTQYF.

The chain has TRBV7-2 and TRBJ2-3; the D call of TRBD1 rests on TCRdb alone, since no DNA is present to check it. CDR3 length: 16 amino acids. Per the germline V gene, CDR1 is SGHTA and CDR2 is FQGNSA. The CDR3: CASSLGGQGPADTQYF.

J is TRBJ2-7 and V is TRBV5-1; as DNA is missing, the TRBD1 call by TCRdb cannot be tested. Germline assignment: CDR1 SGHRS and CDR2 YFSETQ. The CDR3 is 17 residues long. CDR3 protein: CASSSGPGQGFSYEQYF.